Listed here are 4 T cell receptor beta chains from one sample, sequenced in a study of T cell responses to AZD1222 COVID-19 vaccine. Profiled with immunoSEQ multiplex PCR; TCRdb holds only in-frame clones, not every one. The sample has approximately 130,000 clones, approximately 91% seen once. The sequencing here drew on peripheral blood, taken 28 days after the second AZD1222 dose. The receptor set was obtained from an adult who received the AZD1222 COVID-19 vaccine.

In its sample, this clone was seen a few times. The gene calls are TRBV29-1 and TRBJ2-7, with TRBD2 identical over 9 bases. Germline CDR1 SQVTM, CDR2 ANQGSEA. V lost 4 bases, J lost 1 base, and 8 bases stayed unmatched. The CDR3 contains 15 residues. This CDR3 reads CSVAPTSGMSYEQYF. The DNA of the CDR3 is TGCAGCGTTGCCCCGACTAGCGGTATGTCCTACGAGCAGTACTTC.

As to this clone: At one of its ends the junction is not consistent with the germline gene, which may arise from a read error. DNA of the CDR3: TGTGCTAGCAGCTCCACCCCGGGACTAGCGGGGGGTAATGAGCAGTTCTTC. Amino acids: CASSSTPGLAGGNEQFF. The chain combines TRBV7-7 with TRBJ2-1; TRBD2 matches 15 bases. Germline V gene lookup returns CDR1 SSHAT and CDR2 FNYEAQ (reference sequence). The CDR3 consists of 17 residues. The whole variable domain, remainder taken from reference TRBV7-7 and TRBJ2-1, is GAGVSQSPRYKVTKRGQDVTLRCDPISSHATLYWYQQALGQGPEFLTYFNYEAQPDKSGLPSDRFSAERPEGSISTLTIQRTEQRDSAMYRCASSSTPGLAGGNEQFFGPGTRLTVL.

This chain uses TRBV7-6 with TRBJ2-1, with 7 positions matching TRBD2. Germline CDR1 is SGHVS and CDR2 is FNYEAQ. The CDR3 consists of 16 residues. The V and J ends lost 5 bases and 3 bases, in that order; junction bases with no gene match: 10. CDR3 DNA: TGTGCCAGCAGCCCACGCCCAGCGGGGTTCTACAATGAGCAGTTCTTC. Translation: CASSPRPAGFYNEQFF.

V and J are TRBV20-1 and TRBJ1-1, with D unclear. Germline CDR1 is DFQATT and CDR2 is SNEGSKA (reference sequence). The V end lost 7 bases, the J end lost 4 bases, and 7 bases lay between the germline ends. The CDR3 extends over 10 amino acids. This CDR3 reads CSVRGTEAFF. CDR3 bases: TGCAGTGTACGAGGCACTGAAGCTTTCTTT.